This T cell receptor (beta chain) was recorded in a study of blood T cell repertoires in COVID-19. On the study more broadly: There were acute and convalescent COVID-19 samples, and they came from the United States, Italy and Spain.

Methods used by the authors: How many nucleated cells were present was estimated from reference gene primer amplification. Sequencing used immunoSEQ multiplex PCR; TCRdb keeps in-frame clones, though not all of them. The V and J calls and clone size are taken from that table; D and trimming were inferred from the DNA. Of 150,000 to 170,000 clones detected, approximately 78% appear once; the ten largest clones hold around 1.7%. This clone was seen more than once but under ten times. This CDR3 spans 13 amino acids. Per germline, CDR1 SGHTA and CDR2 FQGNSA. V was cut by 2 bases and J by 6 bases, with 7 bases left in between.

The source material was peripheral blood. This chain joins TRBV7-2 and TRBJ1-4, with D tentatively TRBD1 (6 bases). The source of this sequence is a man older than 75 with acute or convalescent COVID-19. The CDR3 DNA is TGTGCCAGCAGCTTATACAGGGATGAAAAACTGTTTTTT. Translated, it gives CASSLYRDEKLFF.